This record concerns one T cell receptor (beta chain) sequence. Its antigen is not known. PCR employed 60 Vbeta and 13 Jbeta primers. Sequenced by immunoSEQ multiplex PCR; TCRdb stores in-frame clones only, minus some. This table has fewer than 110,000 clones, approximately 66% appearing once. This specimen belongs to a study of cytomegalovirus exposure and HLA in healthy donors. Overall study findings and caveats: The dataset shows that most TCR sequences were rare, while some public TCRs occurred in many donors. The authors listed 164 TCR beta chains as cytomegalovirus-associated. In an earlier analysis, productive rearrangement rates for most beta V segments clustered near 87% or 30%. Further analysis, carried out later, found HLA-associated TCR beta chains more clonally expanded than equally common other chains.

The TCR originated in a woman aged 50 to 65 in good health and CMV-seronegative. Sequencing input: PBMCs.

In DNA form, the CDR3 reads TGTGCCAGCAGCTTAGATCTCTATGGCTACACCTTC. Translating it yields CASSLDLYGYTF. J is TRBJ1-2 and V is TRBV7-9; D is undetermined. This CDR3 has 12 amino acids. Deletions cut 1 base from V and 4 bases from J, with 4 bases between. Germline V gene sequence: CDR1 SEHNR, CDR2 FQNEAQ (reference sequence).